Relative to its sample, the clone carrying this T cell receptor beta chain is hyperexpanded. Because the library targeted alpha chains, this beta chain is an off-target read whose size means little. Time point described: blood at routine non-recurrence follow-up after resection. Whole RNA obtained from tumor, nontumor lung or frozen PBMC underwent sequencing without sorting. The data originate from a study of spatial heterogeneity in lung cancer. TCRdb re-called the 5' RACE reads with MiXCR, one entry per CDR3 protein. The table shows under 250 distinct CDR3 sequences, with more than 45% occurring only once. With 6 bases removed from V and 5 bases from J, the gap between germline ends came to 10 bases. Germline V gene lookup returns CDR1 KGHSH and CDR2 LQKENI. The CDR3 extends over 13 amino acids.

The clonotype comes from a male donor with early-stage non-small cell lung cancer. This chain connects TRBV18 to TRBJ1-4; no clear D. The sequenced sample was PBMCs, obtained at follow-up. The chain's CDR3 is CASSRDMNEKLFF. CDR3 bases: TGTGCCAGCTCCCGGGATATGAATGAAAAACTGTTTTTT.